These 21 T cell receptor beta chains were all obtained from the same sample, sequenced in a study of control samples from healthy donors and cancer patients. Using immunoSEQ multiplex PCR, the repertoire was profiled, and TCRdb retains in-frame clones only, with some absent. Altogether roughly 180,000 clones are present, about nine tenths being singletons, with the ten largest covering 2% to 2.5%. The specimen sequenced was blood. The source is a woman aged 40 to 50 in good health.

CDR3 loop: CASSRISRELFF. CDR3 DNA: TGTGCCAGCAGCCGGATCTCCCGGGAGCTGTTTTTT. This rearrangement joins TRBV5-8 to TRBJ2-2; D remains ambiguous. V was clipped by 4 bases and J by 9 bases, with 10 bases between them. The germline gives CDR1 SGHTS, CDR2 YDEGEE. This CDR3 has 12 amino acids.

This clone has more than one count but fewer than ten. The V call is TRBV10-1, the J call TRBJ1-5; 8 bases map to TRBD1. Germline-derived CDR1 and CDR2 are WNHNN and SYGVQD (reference sequence). J was trimmed by 12 bases and V by 1 base; bases with no gene match: 8. This CDR3 is built from 14 residues. CDR3 bases: TGCGCCAGCAGTGAGTTCCCGGGACAGGCGATCCAGCATTTT. Its protein is CASSEFPGQAIQHF.

CDR3 sequence (DNA): TGTGCCAGCAGCCTCGGGGAGCAGGGCGGCTATGGCTACACCTTC. It specifies CASSLGEQGGYGYTF. The chain links TRBV7-9 to TRBJ1-2; weak D call: TRBD1 (5 bases). Germline V gives CDR1 SEHNR, CDR2 FQNEAQ (reference sequence). The CDR3 sequence is 15 residues long. V was shortened by 5 bases and J by 4 bases, with 17 bases between the two germline ends.

The sample holds one count of this clone. This rearrangement joins TRBV11-2 to TRBJ2-7; no firm D call. The CDR3 has 15 residues. Germline V gene sequence: CDR1 SGHAT, CDR2 FQNNGV. V lost 0 bases and J 3 bases, leaving 12 bases between the germline ends. The CDR3 sequence is CASSLETFTVYEQYF. DNA of the CDR3: TGTGCCAGCAGCTTAGAAACATTTACGGTCTACGAGCAGTACTTC.

V is TRBV15 and J is TRBJ2-2; TRBD2 aligns across 7 bases. CDR3 length: 14 amino acids. Germline loops: CDR1 LNHNV, CDR2 YYDKDF (reference sequence). V trimming: 1 base; J trimming: 6 bases; junction bases outside the gene matches: 2. For the CDR3, the DNA is TGTGCCACCAGCAGAGTCCGGGAGGCCGGGGAGCTGTTTTTT. Its translation: CATSRVREAGELFF.

V gene TRBV5-1 combines with J gene TRBJ2-3, with no clear D. The CDR3 is 13 amino acids. Germline V gene data show CDR1 as SGHRS and CDR2 as YFSETQ. Trimming removed 0 bases from V and 6 bases from J, with 8 bases in between. The CDR3 sequence is CASSLAIGDTQYF. The CDR3 region has the DNA TGCGCCAGCAGCTTGGCCATCGGGGATACGCAGTATTTT. Variable domain in full (rest from reference TRBV5-1 and TRBJ2-3): KAGVTQTPRYLIKTRGQQVTLSCSPISGHRSVSWYQQTPGQGLQFLFEYFSETQRNKGNFPGRFSGRQFSNSRSEMNVSTLELGDSALYLCASSLAIGDTQYFGPGTRLTVL.

The CDR3 nucleotides are TGTGCCAGCGGACGACTGGGCGGAGAGACCCAGTACTTC. Its translation is CASGRLGGETQYF. The V gene is TRBV6-5, the J gene TRBJ2-5; D gene unclear. V was shortened by 8 bases and J by 4 bases, with 14 bases between the two germline ends. The CDR3 spans 13 residues. Germline-derived CDR1 and CDR2 are MNHEY and SVGAGI.

V is TRBV6-6 and J is TRBJ2-1; TRBD2 agrees at 8 bases. V trimming: 7 bases; J trimming: 8 bases; junction bases outside the gene matches: 10. The V gene's germline CDR1 is MNHNY and CDR2 SVGAGI (reference sequence). The CDR3 has 14 residues. The CDR3 region is CASTERGLGYEQFF. The CDR3 region has the DNA TGTGCCAGCACCGAGCGGGGGTTGGGGTATGAGCAGTTCTTC.

This rearrangement joins TRBV7-8 to TRBJ1-1; D call uncertain. V lost 2 bases, J lost 2 bases, and 6 bases lay in between. The germline V gene encodes CDR1 SGHVS and CDR2 FQNEAQ. The CDR3 is 13 residues long. The CDR3 here is CASSLYRNTEAFF. The CDR3 DNA sequence: TGTGCCAGCAGCTTATACAGAAACACTGAAGCTTTCTTT.

This chain links TRBV6-4 with TRBJ1-2, with a possible D match to TRBD1 (6 bases). The CDR3 runs to 14 residues. Germline CDR1 reads MRHNA; CDR2 reads SNTAGT. Trimming took off 6 bases at V and 1 base at J, with 12 bases between the two ends. In DNA form, the CDR3 reads TGTGCCAGCAGAAACAGGGTTGGTAACTATGGCTACACCTTC. It codes for CASRNRVGNYGYTF.

The rearrangement joins TRBV5-5 to TRBJ1-2; D not certain. Germline V gene data show CDR1 as SGHKS and CDR2 as YYEKEE (reference sequence). Trimming pared 4 bases from V and 1 base from J, leaving 17 bases between. This CDR3 is built from 16 residues. The CDR3 loop reads CASSPLGQSLNYGYTF. As DNA, the CDR3 is TGTGCCAGCAGCCCCCTTGGGCAGAGTCTTAACTATGGCTACACCTTC.

The chain carries TRBV7-9 and TRBJ2-1, with D perhaps TRBD1 (6 bases). Germline V gene lookup returns CDR1 SEHNR and CDR2 FQNEAQ (reference sequence). V was trimmed by 1 base and J by 13 bases, leaving 14 bases between them. CDR3 length: 13 amino acids. CDR3 bases: TGTGCCAGCAGCTTAGAGGACAGCCCCGTCCAGTTCTTC. It encodes CASSLEDSPVQFF. Supplemented by reference TRBV7-9 and TRBJ2-1, the full variable domain reads DTGVSQNPRHKITKRGQNVTFRCDPISEHNRLYWYRQTLGQGPEFLTYFQNEAQLEKSRLLSDRFSAERPKGSFSTLEIQRTEQGDSAMYLCASSLEDSPVQFFGPGTRLTVL.

V usage is TRBV3-1 (or the pseudogene TRBV3-2) and J usage is TRBJ1-2; 7 bases are a match to TRBD1. Per the germline V gene, CDR1 is LGHDT and CDR2 is YNNKEL (reference sequence). The CDR3 runs to 15 residues. Trimming removed 1 base from V and 4 bases from J; junction bases left unmatched: 6. The CDR3 region is CASSQADRARYGYTF. CDR3 DNA sequence: TGTGCCAGCAGCCAAGCAGACAGGGCCCGCTATGGCTACACCTTC.

J is TRBJ1-1 and V is TRBV6-1; possible D gene TRBD1, 5 bases. Germline V gene lookup returns CDR1 MNHNS and CDR2 SASEGT. V lost 0 bases to trimming and J lost 6 bases, with 11 bases between them. This CDR3 contains 14 residues. In DNA form, the CDR3 reads TGTGCCAGCAGTGAAGCGGCAAGGGGACCTGAAGCTTTCTTT. Protein: CASSEAARGPEAFF.

This clone was counted a single time. The genes are TRBV7-2 and TRBJ1-2; 7 nucleotides line up with TRBD1. CDR3 size: 15 residues. V shed 5 bases and J 5 bases; nucleotides not matched to a gene: 11. Per germline, CDR1 SGHTA and CDR2 FQGNSA. The CDR3 protein is CASSLGGTVKYGYTF. DNA for the CDR3: TGTGCCAGCAGCCTTGGGGGGACAGTTAAATATGGCTACACCTTC. The full variable domain, in which reference TRBV7-2 and TRBJ1-2 provide the parts outside the CDR3, is GAGVSQSPSNKVTEKGKDVELRCDPISGHTALYWYRQSLGQGLEFLIYFQGNSAPDKSGLPSDRFSAERTGGSVSTLTIQRTQQEDSAVYLCASSLGGTVKYGYTFGSGTRLTVV.

This clone was recorded only once. The J gene is TRBJ2-6, the V gene TRBV7-9, with TRBD1 matching over 8 bases. CDR1 and CDR2 from the germline V gene are SEHNR and FQNEAQ (reference sequence). This CDR3 region has 18 residues. The trim removed 5 bases at V and 0 bases at J, leaving 9 bases unmatched. Here the CDR3 reads CASSTGQGKNSGANVLTF. The CDR3 bases are TGTGCCAGCAGCACTGGACAGGGAAAAAACTCTGGGGCCAACGTCCTGACTTTC.

The chain employs TRBV5-8 and TRBJ2-3; D is perhaps TRBD2 (5 bases). This CDR3 comprises 14 residues. V lost 0 bases and J 5 bases, leaving 10 bases between the germline ends. Per germline, CDR1 SGHTS and CDR2 YDEGEE. CDR3 in DNA: TGTGCCAGCAGCTTGGTCTTCGGGGTAGATACGCAGTATTTT. This gives the protein CASSLVFGVDTQYF. Full variable domain (rest looked up from reference TRBV5-8 and TRBJ2-3): EAGVTQSPTHLIKTRGQQATLRCSPISGHTSVYWYQQALGLGLQFLLWYDEGEERNRGNFPPRFSGRQFPNYSSELNVNALELEDSALYLCASSLVFGVDTQYFGPGTRLTVL.

This chain links TRBV7-6 with TRBJ2-2; D is unresolved. The CDR3 is 16 residues long. V lost 0 bases and J 4 bases, leaving 12 bases between the germline ends. Per germline, CDR1 SGHVS and CDR2 FNYEAQ. The CDR3 is CASSLALGPLTGELFF. The CDR3 DNA reads as TGTGCCAGCAGCTTAGCGCTAGGCCCGCTCACCGGGGAGCTGTTTTTT.

V usage is TRBV9 and J usage is TRBJ2-1; D is unresolved. This CDR3 contains 14 residues. Per the germline V gene, CDR1 is SGDLS and CDR2 is YYNGEE. V was pared by 0 bases and J by 4 bases, with 8 bases between. As DNA, the CDR3 is TGTGCCAGCAGCGTAGTAACGGAATACAATGAGCAGTTCTTC. This sequence encodes CASSVVTEYNEQFF.

This chain uses TRBV7-2 with TRBJ1-4; TRBD1 matches at 8 bases. The junction had 1 base not matched to a gene; V was cut back by 4 bases and J by 3 bases. Germline CDR1 SGHTA, CDR2 FQGNSA. CDR3 length equals 14 residues. CDR3 sequence reads: CASSYRGANEKLFF. CDR3 sequence (DNA): TGTGCCAGCAGCTACAGGGGGGCTAATGAAAAACTGTTTTTT.

The V call is TRBV18, the J call TRBJ1-2; possibly TRBD1 for D (6 bases). The CDR3 contains 15 residues. From germline, CDR1 is KGHSH and CDR2 LQKENI. V gave up 3 bases and J gave up 8 bases, with 19 bases separating them. This CDR3 reads CASSPQPGGNKGYTF. The DNA for the CDR3 is TGTGCCAGCTCACCCCAGCCGGGGGGCAATAAAGGCTACACCTTC.